This T cell receptor beta chain emerged from a study of CD8+CD57+ T cells in acquired aplastic anemia. Study-level background: Sorted CD4+ and CD8+ cells yielded 3 to 3.5 ug of DNA on average. Study-wide findings and caveats: Patients and controls turned out to have around 29 CD8+ CDR3 sequences in common. Patients and controls were not found to differ significantly in CD8+ Simpson's diversity.

Worth noting for this clonotype: The antigen is not known. A read error is possible here, since a much larger clone lies one base away.

There are 15 residues in the CDR3. V was cut by 5 bases and J by 0 bases, with 12 bases left in between. Germline V gene lookup returns CDR1 SGHKS and CDR2 YYEKEE (reference sequence). Investigators profiled TCR beta VDJ and CDR3 from genomic DNA template. MiXCR, applied by TCRdb to the reads, yields one record per CDR3 protein. The sample has approximately 130,000 distinct CDR3 sequences; approximately 41% are singletons. All sequencing subjects had displayed CD8+CD57+ cell expansion on flow cytometry. Prior therapy had not been administered to any patient at the time of blood sampling. V and J are TRBV5-5 and TRBJ1-3; D not certain. Sequencing used sorted CD4+, CD8+, or CD8+CD57+ T cells (not recorded which) from PBMCs. The TCR was taken from a human donor with aplastic anemia. CDR3 region: CASSLLPVSGNTIYF. CDR3 bases: TGTGCCAGCAGTCTCCTTCCAGTCTCTGGAAACACCATATATTTT.